Listed here is a single T cell receptor (beta chain). V was pared by 6 bases and J by 3 bases, with 18 bases between. In germline, CDR1 is SGHDT, CDR2 YYEEEE. This CDR3 region has 15 residues. Clones were read by immunoSEQ multiplex PCR, and TCRdb kept only the in-frame ones, dropping some. The sample has about 30,000 clones, 71% seen once; the top ten hold roughly 3%. This entry comes from a study of PD-1 blockade in classical Hodgkin lymphoma. Patients all relapsed after autologous stem cell transplantation, and there was variation in brentuximab vedotin exposure. The V gene is TRBV5-6, the J gene TRBJ1-2; D unclear. Specimen: peripheral blood mononuclear cells (PBMCs), collected before the second cycle of nivolumab. This TCR derives from a human donor with classical Hodgkin lymphoma. The CDR3 region is CASNLPGVIDYGYTF. CDR3 DNA sequence: TGTGCCAGCAACCTCCCCGGGGTAATCGACTATGGCTACACCTTC.